The 19 T cell receptor beta chains below come from one sample, sequenced in a study of T cell responses to AZD1222 COVID-19 vaccine (dated by TCRdb to the early 2020s). The sample's time point label is to be understood as: baseline before first vaccination. The library was made by the immunoSEQ multiplex PCR assay. The source is immuneACCESS, and TCRdb retained only in-frame sequences with V and J called. Part of the clones is not carried over; for the studies checked, unresolved V genes explain less than half of this, and the remainder is unexplained. This sample is represented by 100,000 to 150,000 clones; about 87% of them were singletons. The ten largest clones represent more than 9% of the sample. The specimen was peripheral blood, collected on day 0 of AZD1222 vaccination. These receptors all come from an adult in good health.

The chain uses TRBV4-1 and TRBJ2-1; D is unresolved. The CDR3 is made up of 16 amino acids. CDR1 and CDR2 from the germline V gene are MGHRA and YSYEKL. The V end was cut by 3 bases, the J end by 0 bases, with 12 bases between. This CDR3 is CASSHLDVVSYNEQFF. CDR3 nucleotide sequence: TGCGCCAGCAGCCATCTGGACGTGGTCTCCTACAATGAGCAGTTCTTC.

Only a few counts were recorded for this clone. This CDR3 is CASSEVGYQETQYF. The CDR3 DNA follows: TGTGCCAGCAGTGAAGTAGGGTACCAAGAGACCCAGTACTTC. The chain employs TRBV6-1 and TRBJ2-5; D unresolved. The ends were cut back, 1 base at V and 0 bases at J, with 6 bases in the middle. The CDR3 is 14 residues long. Germline values: CDR1 MNHNS, CDR2 SASEGT.

The gene calls are TRBV7-9 and TRBJ1-1; D not resolved. This CDR3 is 15 amino acids long. Trimming took 1 base from V and 1 from J, leaving 10 bases between them. Germline CDR1 reads SEHNR; CDR2 reads FQNEAQ (reference sequence). CDR3 DNA: TGTGCCAGCAGCTTAGGAGGGAGCTCGAACACTGAAGCTTTCTTT. It yields the protein CASSLGGSSNTEAFF.

V and J are TRBV10-3 and TRBJ2-2; unclear D gene. V lost 5 bases and J 1 base, leaving 8 bases between the germline ends. CDR3 length: 14 residues. The germline V gene has CDR1 ENHRY and CDR2 SYGVKD. CDR3 nucleotides: TGTGCCATCAGTAACATACAGAACACCGGGGAGCTGTTTTTT. Encoded protein: CAISNIQNTGELFF.

The chain carries TRBV28 and TRBJ1-4; no definite D call. Trimming removed 8 bases at V and 3 bases at J, with 16 bases between. The CDR3 has 15 residues. Looked up from germline, CDR1 is MDHEN and CDR2 is SYDVKM. DNA of the CDR3: TGTGCCAGCCAAAGGTTGGGAGGGTCTAATGAAAAACTGTTTTTT. This gives the protein CASQRLGGSNEKLFF.

This rearrangement joins TRBV24-1 to TRBJ1-4; D gene uncertain. Trimming took off 2 bases at V and 2 bases at J, with 8 bases between the two ends. The CDR3 runs 15 residues. Germline CDR1 and CDR2: KGHDR and SFDVKD. CDR3 in DNA: TGTGCCACCAGTGATTCCTTCGGTACTAATGAAAAACTGTTTTTT. It specifies CATSDSFGTNEKLFF.

V usage is TRBV30 and J usage is TRBJ2-1, with no clear D. In germline, CDR1 is GTSNPN, CDR2 SVGIG (reference sequence). CDR3 size: 14 residues. Trimming cost V 1 base and J 7 bases, with 14 bases left between them. The CDR3 reads CAWSAPPKWNEQFF. The CDR3 region has the DNA TGTGCCTGGAGTGCCCCACCAAAATGGAATGAGCAGTTCTTC.

This chain uses TRBV9 with TRBJ1-5, with 9 nucleotides matching TRBD1. The V gene end was trimmed by 3 bases and the J gene end by 7 bases; junction bases not matched to a gene: 8. From germline, CDR1 is SGDLS and CDR2 YYNGEE. CDR3 length equals 15 residues. As DNA, the CDR3 is TGTGCCAGCAGCGCCGGGGACAGGGAAGGACAGCCCCAGCATTTT. Its protein product is CASSAGDREGQPQHF.

The chain has TRBV5-1 and TRBJ2-7; 11 bases agree with TRBD1. Germline assignment: CDR1 SGHRS and CDR2 YFSETQ. The trim removed 3 bases at V and 5 bases at J, leaving 7 bases unmatched. The CDR3 is made up of 15 amino acids. CDR3 coding DNA: TGCGCCAGCAGCTCCCTGGGACAGGGGGTAAACGAGCAGTACTTC. This sequence encodes CASSSLGQGVNEQYF.

The chain is built from TRBV19 and TRBJ2-5; D is undetermined. The CDR3 consists of 18 residues. The germline gives CDR1 LNHDA, CDR2 SQIVND (reference sequence). V was pared by 4 bases and J by 1 base, with 22 bases between. The CDR3 sequence: CASSTPRTGQVVQETQYF. The DNA for the CDR3 is TGTGCCAGTAGTACCCCTAGAACCGGGCAGGTCGTCCAAGAGACCCAGTACTTC.

The chain links TRBV6-5 to TRBJ1-4, with TRBD1 as a possible D gene (5 bases). This CDR3 spans 15 amino acids. CDR1 and CDR2 (germline): MNHEY, SVGAGI. Trimming pared 2 bases from V and 1 base from J, leaving 8 bases between. Here the CDR3 reads CASSYQGGTNEKLFF. As DNA, the CDR3 is TGTGCCAGCAGTTACCAGGGAGGAACTAATGAAAAACTGTTTTTT.

Points on this clone: A junction boundary mismatches the germline segment, possibly from a read error. The V and J genes are TRBV6-7 and TRBJ2-7; no reliable D call. TRBV6-7 is an ORF; its function is uncertain. The CDR3 sequence is 11 residues long. Here the CDR3 reads CASRYSYEQYF. Here the CDR3 DNA reads TGTGCCAGCAGGTACTCCTACGAGCAGTACTTC.

This clone has a handful of counts. The chain recombines TRBV30 with TRBJ2-7; D not resolved. Germline CDR1 and CDR2: GTSNPN and SVGIG (reference sequence). This CDR3 has 12 amino acids. The ends were cut back, 4 bases at V and 0 bases at J, with 7 bases in the middle. DNA for the CDR3: TGTGCCTGGACAGGTCACTCCTACGAGCAGTACTTC. As protein: CAWTGHSYEQYF.

The rearrangement links TRBV7-3 to TRBJ2-1, with D unresolved. The CDR3 runs 13 residues. Germline V CDR1 and CDR2: SGHTA, FQGTGA. V shed 4 bases and J shed 10 bases, with 14 bases lying between them. The CDR3 spells CASSSRSLGEQFF. As DNA, the CDR3 is TGTGCCAGCAGCTCCAGGTCATTAGGCGAGCAGTTCTTC.

The chain is built from TRBV18 and TRBJ1-1; 8 bases match TRBD1. Germline CDR1 and CDR2: KGHSH and LQKENI. The CDR3 runs 14 residues. V was pared by 4 bases and J by 3 bases, with 4 bases of the junction left unmatched. CDR3 DNA sequence: TGTGCCAGCTCACTGTCACAGGGGGACACTGAAGCTTTCTTT. Translated, it gives CASSLSQGDTEAFF.

CDR3 in DNA: TGTGCCAGCAGCTTACAGGGGGCGCGTGAAAACACCATATATTTT. The encoded protein is CASSLQGARENTIYF. This chain links TRBV11-2 with TRBJ1-3, with 8 bases fitting TRBD1. The length of the CDR3 is 15 residues. V was clipped by 2 bases and J by 6 bases; unmatched bases: 6. Per the germline V gene, CDR1 is SGHAT and CDR2 is FQNNGV. The full variable domain, with the rest looked up from reference TRBV11-2 and TRBJ1-3, is EAGVAQSPRYKIIEKRQSVAFWCNPISGHATLYWYQQILGQGPKLLIQFQNNGVVDDSQLPKDRFSAERLKGVDSTLKIQPAKLEDSAVYLCASSLQGARENTIYFGEGSWLTVV.

V gene TRBV19 combines with J gene TRBJ2-1; D remains ambiguous. Per germline, CDR1 LNHDA and CDR2 SQIVND (reference sequence). The germline V and J ends were trimmed by 5 bases and 0 bases, with 14 bases remaining between them. This CDR3 region has 16 residues. The CDR3 here is CASSSTRLSSYNEQFF. The CDR3 DNA is TGTGCCAGTAGTTCTACACGGTTAAGCTCCTACAATGAGCAGTTCTTC.

V usage is TRBV29-1 and J usage is TRBJ1-1, with TRBD1 as a possible D gene (5 bases). Germline loops: CDR1 SQVTM, CDR2 ANQGSEA. The CDR3 has 13 amino acids. V was clipped by 2 bases and J by 3 bases, with 10 bases between them. CDR3 amino acids: CSVEKGFDTEAFF. The CDR3 DNA sequence: TGCAGCGTTGAAAAGGGGTTCGACACTGAAGCTTTCTTT.

This chain uses TRBV28 with TRBJ2-1; 10 bases line up with TRBD2. Trimming at V came to 3 bases and at J to 5 bases, leaving 4 bases not matched to a gene. The CDR3 is made up of 15 amino acids. Germline V gives CDR1 MDHEN, CDR2 SYDVKM. CDR3 loop: CASSLGLAGDNEQFF. The CDR3 nucleotides read TGTGCCAGCAGTTTGGGGCTAGCGGGAGACAATGAGCAGTTCTTC.